This passage covers 15 T cell receptor beta chains from one sample sequenced in a study of Graves' ophthalmopathy and Graves' hyperthyroidism. Beta-chain TCR CDR3 regions were amplified from RNA transcripts. Following a first-round RT-PCR that used HTBI primers, a second-round multiplex PCR was carried out. MiXCR, applied by TCRdb to the multiplex PCR reads, yields one record per CDR3 protein. Of about 700,000 distinct CDR3 sequences detected, around 40% appear once; the ten largest clones hold approximately 43%. Input material: peripheral blood. These receptors all come from an adult man with Graves' ophthalmopathy.

This clonotype came up a few times. This chain links TRBV7-9 with TRBJ1-1; D uncertain. V lost 6 bases to trimming and J lost 5 bases, with 13 bases between them. CDR1 SEHNR and CDR2 FQNEAQ come from the germline V gene (reference sequence). The CDR3 is 13 amino acids. CDR3 bases: TGTGCCAGCAGACGAGATTTATTTACTGAAGCTTTCTTT. Protein sequence: CASRRDLFTEAFF.

This clonotype showed up many times. The chain joins TRBV13 to TRBJ1-1, with no clear D. Trimming cost V 1 base and J 4 bases, with 10 bases left between them. CDR1 and CDR2 (germline): PRHDT, FYEKMQ (reference sequence). The CDR3 extends over 14 amino acids. In nucleotides, the CDR3 is TGTGCCAGCAGCTTAGCGGCGGTGACCACTGAAGCTTTCTTT. This gives the protein CASSLAAVTTEAFF.

The chain is built from TRBV24-1 and TRBJ2-3; D gene uncertain. CDR3 length: 15 amino acids. The V end lost 2 bases, the J end lost 6 bases, and 14 bases lay between the germline ends. Germline loops: CDR1 KGHDR, CDR2 SFDVKD. The CDR3, as DNA: TGTGCCACCAGTGATTCGGTGGCTTTGGCGGATACGCAGTATTTT. This translates into CATSDSVALADTQYF.

Concerning this clonotype itself: Given a much more abundant clone one base away, this may be a read error. The CDR3 DNA reads TGTGCCAGCAGCTCCATCAGGGGATATGCTTTCTTT. It encodes CASSSIRGYAFF. This rearrangement joins TRBV7-2 to TRBJ1-1; tentatively, D is TRBD1 (6 bases). Germline V CDR1 and CDR2: SGHTA, FQGNSA. V gave up 4 bases and J gave up 11 bases, with 14 bases separating them. The CDR3 has 12 residues.

About this clonotype itself: A much larger clone lies one base from this, so it may be a read error. This sequence joins TRBV29-1 and TRBJ1-1; D unclear. The CDR3 spans 14 residues. Germline loops: CDR1 SQVTM, CDR2 ANQGSEA. The V end was cut by 6 bases, the J end by 0 bases, with 14 bases between. CDR3 sequence reads: CSVFTESMNTEAFF. The CDR3 DNA sequence: TGCAGCGTCTTTACTGAAAGCATGAACACTGAAGCTTTCTTT.

Regarding this clonotype: It is likely a read error, because the conserved phenylalanine at the end of the CDR3 is missing. The DNA is omitted, as the CDR3 cannot be located on it reliably, and the CDR3 follows TCRdb's listing. The CDR3 loop reads CASSVGTGTST. The chain links TRBV9 to TRBJ2-5; TRBD1, as called in the table, went unchecked against the DNA. The CDR3 comprises 11 residues, both ends counted. In germline, CDR1 is SGDLS, CDR2 YYNGEE.

This clonotype was seen at least ten times. The rearrangement links TRBV15 to TRBJ2-7, with TRBD2 as a possible D gene (7 bases). V lost 1 base, J lost 5 bases, and 18 bases lay in between. The CDR3 loop spans 16 amino acids. Germline V gene lookup returns CDR1 LNHNV and CDR2 YYDKDF (reference sequence). This CDR3 reads CATSRGEGRGTHEQYF. The CDR3 coding sequence is TGTGCCACCAGCAGAGGGGAGGGCAGGGGTACCCACGAGCAGTACTTC.

The table lists this clonotype with a few counts. V usage is TRBV10-3 and J usage is TRBJ1-2; D perhaps matches TRBD1 (5 bases). The CDR3 spans 14 residues. Germline CDR1 ENHRY, CDR2 SYGVKD. The V and J ends lost 10 bases and 3 bases respectively, with 18 bases between them. The CDR3 spells CASYSVPGDYGYTF. CDR3 nucleotides: TGTGCCAGCTACTCTGTTCCGGGGGACTATGGCTACACCTTC.

CDR3 coding DNA: TGTGCCAGTAGTATGAATACAGGGGCCGGTACCACTGAAGCTTTCTTT. Its translation: CASSMNTGAGTTEAFF. This rearrangement joins TRBV19 to TRBJ1-1; the match to TRBD1 covers 7 bases. There are 16 residues in the CDR3. The germline gives CDR1 LNHDA, CDR2 SQIVND (reference sequence). The J segment lost 4 bases and the V segment lost 3 bases, leaving 11 bases of the junction unmatched.

This clonotype came up many times. V is TRBV2 and J is TRBJ2-7; a possible D gene is TRBD1 (5 bases). V was shortened by 10 bases and J by 3 bases, with 16 bases between the two germline ends. In germline, CDR1 is SNHLY, CDR2 FYNNEI. The CDR3 has 13 residues. This CDR3 reads CAIALTGVYEQYF. CDR3 in DNA: TGTGCCATAGCACTTACAGGAGTCTACGAGCAGTACTTC.

The V call is TRBV7-8, the J call TRBJ2-6, with TRBD1 as a possible D gene (6 bases). Trimming shortened V by 6 bases and J by 0 bases, and 15 bases separated the two germline ends. The CDR3 sequence is 17 residues long. Germline CDR1 is SGHVS and CDR2 is FQNEAQ. This chain's CDR3 is CASSRQAVYSGANVLTF. The CDR3 nucleotides read TGTGCCAGCAGTCGACAGGCTGTGTACTCTGGGGCCAACGTCCTGACTTTC.

As concerns this clonotype: This may come from a read error, since a much larger clone is one base off. The chain carries TRBV2 and TRBJ1-1, with D unresolved. The CDR3 consists of 15 residues. Germline V gives CDR1 SNHLY, CDR2 FYNNEI. V was pared by 4 bases and J by 4 bases, with 16 bases between. The CDR3 DNA reads TGTGCCAGCAGTGCAGACCCACCTCTGGGCACTGAAGCTTTCTTT. Residues: CASSADPPLGTEAFF. Looking up the rest from reference TRBV2 and TRBJ1-1 gives the full variable domain: EPEVTQTPSHQVTQMGQEVILRCVPISNHLYFYWYRQILGQKVEFLVSFYNNEISEKSEIFDDQFSVERPDGSNFTLKIRSTKLEDSAMYFCASSADPPLGTEAFFGQGTRLTVV.

The J gene is TRBJ2-2, the V gene TRBV5-1, with a possible D match to TRBD1 (6 bases). The germline V gene encodes CDR1 SGHRS and CDR2 YFSETQ. This CDR3 region has 13 residues. V was pared by 1 base and J by 8 bases, with 9 bases between. The CDR3 loop reads CASSLSGQGELFF. For the CDR3, the DNA is TGCGCCAGCAGCTTGAGTGGACAGGGGGAGCTGTTTTTT.

This clonotype was seen many times. The rearrangement uses TRBV7-9 and TRBJ2-7; D tentatively fits TRBD1 or TRBD2 (5 bases each). Trimming shortened V by 6 bases and J by 0 bases, and 9 bases separated the two germline ends. Per germline, CDR1 SEHNR and CDR2 FQNEAQ (reference sequence). The length of the CDR3 is 13 residues. The CDR3 DNA is TGTGCCAGCAGTGGGGGAATCTCCTACGAGCAGTACTTC. Protein: CASSGGISYEQYF.

The chain uses TRBV20-1 and TRBJ1-6; D gene uncertain. Per the germline V gene, CDR1 is DFQATT and CDR2 is SNEGSKA (reference sequence). Trimming shortened V by 0 bases and J by 1 base, and 7 bases separated the two germline ends. This CDR3 has 15 residues. The chain's CDR3 is CSARDLISYNSPLHF. The DNA of the CDR3 is TGCAGTGCTAGAGATCTGATATCCTATAATTCACCCCTCCACTTT.